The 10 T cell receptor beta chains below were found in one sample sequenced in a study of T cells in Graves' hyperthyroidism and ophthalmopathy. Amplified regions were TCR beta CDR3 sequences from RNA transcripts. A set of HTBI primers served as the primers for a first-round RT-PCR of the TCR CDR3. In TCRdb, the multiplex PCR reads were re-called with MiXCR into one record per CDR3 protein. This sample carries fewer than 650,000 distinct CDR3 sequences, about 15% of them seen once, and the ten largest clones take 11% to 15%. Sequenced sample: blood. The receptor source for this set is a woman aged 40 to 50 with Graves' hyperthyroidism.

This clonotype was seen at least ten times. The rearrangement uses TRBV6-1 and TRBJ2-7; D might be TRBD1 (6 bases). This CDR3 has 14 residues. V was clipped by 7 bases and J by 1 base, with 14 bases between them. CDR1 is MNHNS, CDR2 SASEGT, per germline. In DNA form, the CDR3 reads TGTGCCAGCACCTCCCGGGACACTTCCTACGAGCAGTACTTC. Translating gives CASTSRDTSYEQYF.

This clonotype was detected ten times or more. The CDR3 protein is CASSPPPAGGPSTDTQYF. The CDR3 DNA follows: TGCGCCAGCAGCCCACCACCGGCGGGAGGGCCGAGCACAGATACGCAGTATTTT. The chain combines TRBV5-1 with TRBJ2-3; 9 bases match TRBD2. CDR1 and CDR2 from the germline V gene are SGHRS and YFSETQ. V lost 4 bases to trimming and J lost 0 bases; unmatched junction nucleotides: 12. The CDR3 extends over 18 amino acids.

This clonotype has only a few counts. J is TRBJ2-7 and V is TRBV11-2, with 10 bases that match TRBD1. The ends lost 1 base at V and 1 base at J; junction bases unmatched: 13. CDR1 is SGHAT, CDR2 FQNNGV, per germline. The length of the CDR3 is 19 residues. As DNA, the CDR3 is TGTGCCAGCAGCTTAGGTCGGGACAGGGGTTTAAGACTTTCCTACGAGCAGTACTTC. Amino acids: CASSLGRDRGLRLSYEQYF.

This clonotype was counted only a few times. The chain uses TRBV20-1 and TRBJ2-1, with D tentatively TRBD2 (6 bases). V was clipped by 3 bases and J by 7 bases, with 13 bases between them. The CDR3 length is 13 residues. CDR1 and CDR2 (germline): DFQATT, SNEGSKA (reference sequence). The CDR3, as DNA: TGCAGTGCTAGCGGGAGTTCTAGAAATGAGCAGTTCTTC. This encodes CSASGSSRNEQFF.

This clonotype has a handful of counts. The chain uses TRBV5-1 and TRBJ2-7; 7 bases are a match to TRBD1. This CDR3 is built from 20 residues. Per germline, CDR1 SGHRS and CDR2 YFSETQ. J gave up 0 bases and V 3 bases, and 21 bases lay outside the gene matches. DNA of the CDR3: TGCGCCAGCAGCTACCGGAGGATCGGGACAGAGCTATTTAGCTCCTACGAGCAGTACTTC. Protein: CASSYRRIGTELFSSYEQYF.

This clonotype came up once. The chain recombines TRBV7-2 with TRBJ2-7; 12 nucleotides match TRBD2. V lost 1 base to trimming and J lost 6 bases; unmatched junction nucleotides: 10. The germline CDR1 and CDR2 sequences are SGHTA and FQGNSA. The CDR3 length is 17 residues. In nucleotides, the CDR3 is TGTGCCAGCAGCTTAGATTGGGCTAGCGGGAGGGCTAGCGAGCAGTACTTC. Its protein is CASSLDWASGRASEQYF.

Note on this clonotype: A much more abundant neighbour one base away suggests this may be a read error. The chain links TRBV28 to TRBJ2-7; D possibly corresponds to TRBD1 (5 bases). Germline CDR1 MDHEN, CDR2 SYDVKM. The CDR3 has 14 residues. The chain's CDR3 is CASSFWLGPHERYF. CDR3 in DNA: TGTGCCAGCAGTTTTTGGTTGGGGCCCCACGAGCGGTACTTC.

CDR3 bases: TGCAGTGCTAGAGATGGTTACAGGGTCCACGAGCAGTACTTC. It translates to CSARDGYRVHEQYF. This chain uses TRBV20-1 with TRBJ2-7, with D possibly TRBD1 on 6 matching bases. The CDR3 runs to 14 residues. CDR1 and CDR2 (germline): DFQATT, SNEGSKA (reference sequence). The V gene lost 0 bases and the J gene lost 5 bases, with 14 bases spanning the gap.

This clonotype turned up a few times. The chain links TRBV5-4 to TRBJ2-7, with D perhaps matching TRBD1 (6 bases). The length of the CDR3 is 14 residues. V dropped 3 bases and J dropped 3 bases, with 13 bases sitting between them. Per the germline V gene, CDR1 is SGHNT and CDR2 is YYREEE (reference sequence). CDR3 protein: CASSSNREGYEQYF. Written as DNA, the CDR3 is TGTGCCAGCAGCTCCAACAGGGAAGGCTACGAGCAGTACTTC.

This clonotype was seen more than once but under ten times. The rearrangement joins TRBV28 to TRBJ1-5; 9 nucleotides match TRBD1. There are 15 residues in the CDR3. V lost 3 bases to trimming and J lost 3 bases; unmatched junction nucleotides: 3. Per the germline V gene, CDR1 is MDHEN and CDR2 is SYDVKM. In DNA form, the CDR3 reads TGTGCCAGCAGTTTGACAGGGGGATACAATCAGCCCCAGCATTTT. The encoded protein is CASSLTGGYNQPQHF.